Each of the 16 T cell receptor beta chains below was sequenced from the same sample in a study of blood T cell repertoires in COVID-19. The data were produced by immunoSEQ multiplex PCR, yet TCRdb's version contains in-frame clones alone and is incomplete. Among roughly 170,000 clones, about four fifths were seen once, and the ten largest hold 7.5% to 8%. Sequencing used peripheral blood. These receptors all come from a middle-aged man who had recovered from COVID-19.

The V gene is TRBV7-9, the J gene TRBJ1-6, with 10 bases aligning to TRBD1. Unmatched junction bases numbered 2, after V lost 1 base and J lost 8 bases. Germline V gene sequence: CDR1 SEHNR, CDR2 FQNEAQ (reference sequence). CDR3 size: 15 residues. CDR3 bases: TGTGCCAGCAGCTTAGGAGGACAGGGGGATTCACCCCTCCACTTT. Protein sequence: CASSLGGQGDSPLHF.

This chain uses TRBV10-3 with TRBJ2-1, with D possibly TRBD1 on 6 matching bases. V gave up 2 bases and J gave up 7 bases, with 9 bases separating them. CDR1 and CDR2 from the germline V gene are ENHRY and SYGVKD. The CDR3 is 13 residues long. CDR3 residues: CAISEDRRNEQFF. In DNA, the CDR3 is TGTGCCATCAGTGAGGACAGGAGAAATGAGCAGTTCTTC.

This chain uses TRBV30 with TRBJ2-3; D is uncertain. CDR3 size: 14 residues. Looked up from germline, CDR1 is GTSNPN and CDR2 is SVGIG (reference sequence). V shed 3 bases and J shed 0 bases, with 10 bases lying between them. The CDR3 DNA reads TGTGCCTGGAGCAGCCCAGGAAGCACAGATACGCAGTATTTT. Residues: CAWSSPGSTDTQYF.

This clone has more than one count but fewer than ten. The V and J genes are TRBV28 and TRBJ2-7; D is unresolved. V lost 6 bases, J lost 6 bases, and 15 bases lay in between. The CDR3 runs to 13 residues. From germline, CDR1 is MDHEN and CDR2 SYDVKM. CDR3 coding DNA: TGTGCCAGCAGCCCCCCCGCCACCGGCGAGCAGTACTTC. It yields the protein CASSPPATGEQYF. The full variable domain, completed using reference TRBV28 and TRBJ2-7, is DVKVTQSSRYLVKRTGEKVFLECVQDMDHENMFWYRQDPGLGLRLIYFSYDVKMKEKGDIPEGYSVSREKKERFSLILESASTNQTSMYLCASSPPATGEQYFGPGTRLTVT.

The chain recombines TRBV3-1 (or the pseudogene TRBV3-2) with TRBJ2-5, with 12 bases identical to TRBD1. Trimming removed 2 bases from V and 6 bases from J; junction bases left unmatched: 7. Germline V gene data show CDR1 as LGHDT and CDR2 as YNNKEL (reference sequence). The CDR3 is 16 amino acids. As DNA, the CDR3 is TGTGCCAGCAGCCAAACAGGGACAGGGGGCGTGCAGACCCAGTACTTC. Translated: CASSQTGTGGVQTQYF.

The rearrangement uses TRBV7-6 and TRBJ1-1; D call uncertain. Looked up from germline, CDR1 is SGHVS and CDR2 is FNYEAQ. The V and J ends lost 0 bases and 1 base respectively, with 12 bases between them. The CDR3 loop spans 16 amino acids. CDR3 DNA sequence: TGTGCCAGCAGCTTAGCGCTGGGAGGGAGGAACACTGAAGCTTTCTTT. Translated, it gives CASSLALGGRNTEAFF.

The chain is built from TRBV5-6 and TRBJ1-2; D might be TRBD1 (5 bases). V lost 3 bases, J lost 2 bases, and 14 bases lay in between. This CDR3 is built from 15 residues. The V gene's germline CDR1 is SGHDT and CDR2 YYEEEE. CDR3 sequence reads: CASSSSKTANYGYTF. CDR3 DNA: TGTGCCAGCAGCTCTTCCAAGACAGCGAACTATGGCTACACCTTC.

This clone was detected only once. The chain couples TRBV29-1 to TRBJ1-2; 8 positions match TRBD1. Germline values: CDR1 SQVTM, CDR2 ANQGSEA. The CDR3 has 11 amino acids. Losses at the gene ends were 5 bases for V and 8 bases for J; bases not matched to a gene: 4. As DNA, the CDR3 is TGCAGCGTTCCAGGGGGCCGGGGCTACACCTTC. It encodes CSVPGGRGYTF.

The CDR3 DNA follows: TGTGCCATCAGCGGACATTACGAGCAGTACTTC. This codes for CAISGHYEQYF. J is TRBJ2-7 and V is TRBV10-3, with a possible D match to TRBD1 (5 bases). This CDR3 contains 11 residues. CDR1 and CDR2 from the germline V gene are ENHRY and SYGVKD. V lost 6 bases and J lost 4, with 7 bases in between.

CDR3 residues: CASSRTPTYNEQFF. The CDR3 DNA follows: TGTGCCAGCAGTCGGACTCCTACCTACAATGAGCAGTTCTTC. The chain combines TRBV6-4 with TRBJ2-1, with D possibly being TRBD2 (5 bases). The CDR3 totals 14 residues. In germline, CDR1 is MRHNA, CDR2 SNTAGT. Trimming took 5 bases from V and 2 from J, leaving 10 bases between them.

This chain uses TRBV6-6 with TRBJ2-7, with 9 nucleotides matching TRBD2. Trimming removed 2 bases from V and 5 bases from J; junction bases left unmatched: 7. The length of the CDR3 is 15 residues. Germline CDR1 reads MNHNY; CDR2 reads SVGAGI (reference sequence). As DNA, the CDR3 is TGTGCCAGCAGTTACGGCCTAGCGGGGCTCGACGAGCAGTACTTC. Protein sequence: CASSYGLAGLDEQYF.

The chain couples TRBV18 to TRBJ2-7, with 11 bases matching TRBD2. This CDR3 spans 14 amino acids. The V segment lost 6 bases and the J segment 5 bases; nucleotides outside the gene matches: 6. Germline V gives CDR1 KGHSH, CDR2 LQKENI. In nucleotides, the CDR3 is TGTGCCAGCTCTAGCGGGGGGGCCGTCCACGAGCAGTACTTC. It is translated as CASSSGGAVHEQYF.

The V and J genes are TRBV4-3 and TRBJ2-7, with D maybe TRBD1 (6 bases). The CDR3 has 15 residues. The V gene lost 0 bases and the J gene lost 4 bases, with 13 bases spanning the gap. The germline gives CDR1 LGHNA, CDR2 YSLEER. In nucleotides, the CDR3 is TGCGCCAGCAGCCAAGACTTGCGGACAGTATACGAGCAGTACTTC. This translates into CASSQDLRTVYEQYF.

The J gene is TRBJ2-2, the V gene TRBV11-2; TRBD2 aligns across 8 bases. This CDR3 contains 17 residues. V shed 2 bases, J shed 0 bases, and the junction held 5 bases outside the gene matches. CDR1 and CDR2 (germline): SGHAT, FQNNGV. CDR3 in DNA: TGTGCCAGCAGCTTACTAGCGGGTAGCGCGAACACCGGGGAGCTGTTTTTT. Translated, it gives CASSLLAGSANTGELFF.

A word on this clone: This sample includes further DNA sequences coding for the same CDR3. This chain joins TRBV30 and TRBJ2-7, with unresolved D. Trimming cost V 0 bases and J 4 bases, with 4 bases left between them. The CDR3 length is 11 residues. Germline CDR1 and CDR2: GTSNPN and SVGIG (reference sequence). CDR3 amino acids: CAWSVTYEQYF. CDR3 nucleotides: TGTGCCTGGAGTGTAACTTACGAGCAGTACTTC.

The chain is built from TRBV7-8 and TRBJ2-2; a possible D gene is TRBD1 (8 bases). The V end was cut by 5 bases, the J end by 5 bases, with 15 bases between. Germline loops: CDR1 SGHVS, CDR2 FQNEAQ. This CDR3 comprises 15 residues. The CDR3 nucleotides read TGTGCCAGCAGCCCCACAGGGGGAGGGACCGGGGAGCTGTTTTTT. This codes for CASSPTGGGTGELFF.